The 27 T cell receptor beta chains below all came from one sample that was sequenced in a study of CXCR3-negative and CXCR3-positive naive CD8 T cells (dated 2019 in TCRdb). Their antigens are not known. General findings and caveats noted by the study authors: TRB CDR3s from CXCR3-positive naive cells showed higher hydrophobicity (lower Kidera factor 4), lower energy, and higher strength and volume indices than CXCR3-negative naive cells.

The sequencer was a NextSeq 550. The Human TCR Profiling Kit (MiLaboratory) was used to make UMI-labeled 5' RACE TRB cDNA libraries. TCRdb reprocessed the reads, and each CDR3 protein sequence is entered once, without DNA. The sample's table covers approximately 59,000 distinct CDR3 sequences. 0.71% of the sample is held by the ten biggest clonotypes. Material for sequencing was naive CXCR3+ CD8+ T cells from blood. In the paper's terms, the cell subset or site label means: CD45RO-CCR7+CD27+CD95- naive CD8+ T cells expressing CXCR3 (TNR3+). The origin of the receptors is a human donor in good health. Some clones in this sample may be carry-over from other donors' samples.

This chain uses TRBV7-2 with TRBJ2-1; TCRdb's D gene call, TRBD1, goes unchecked for lack of DNA. CDR1 SGHTA and CDR2 FQGNSA come from the germline V gene. CDR3 length: 15 amino acids. The CDR3 is CASTFRGAPYNEQFF.

The chain employs TRBV6-6 and TRBJ2-7; TCRdb gives TRBD1 as the D gene, but with no DNA this cannot be confirmed. Germline CDR1 is MNHNY and CDR2 is SVGAGI (reference sequence). CDR3 length: 13 residues. This chain's CDR3 is CASGDRASYEQYF.

V usage is TRBV19 and J usage is TRBJ2-1. The CDR3 length is 16 residues. The germline V gene has CDR1 LNHDA and CDR2 SQIVND (reference sequence). Here the CDR3 reads CASSIGYPSSYNEQFF. The full variable domain, rest sourced from reference TRBV19 and TRBJ2-1, is DGGITQSPKYLFRKEGQNVTLSCEQNLNHDAMYWYRQDPGQGLRLIYYSQIVNDFQKGDIAEGYSVSREKKESFPLTVTSAQKNPTAFYLCASSIGYPSSYNEQFFGPGTRLTVL.

This chain connects TRBV7-2 to TRBJ2-1; TCRdb designates TRBD2, a call that cannot be tested without DNA. Germline CDR1 SGHTA, CDR2 FQGNSA. This CDR3 is built from 15 residues. CDR3 loop: CASSLSGATLDEQFF.

The chain has TRBV12-5 and TRBJ2-7. The CDR3 is made up of 12 amino acids. The germline V gene has CDR1 LGHNT and CDR2 FRNRAP. The CDR3 here is CASGLGNYEQYF. Full variable domain (missing parts from reference TRBV12-5 and TRBJ2-7): DARVTQTPRHKVTEMGQEVTMRCQPILGHNTVFWYRQTMMQGLELLAYFRNRAPLDDSGMPKDRFSAEMPDATLATLKIQPSEPRDSAVYFCASGLGNYEQYFGPGTRLTVT.

This chain connects TRBV5-1 to TRBJ2-1; the D call of TRBD2 rests on TCRdb alone, since no DNA is present to check it. The CDR3 runs to 13 residues. Germline lookup yields CDR1 SGHRS and CDR2 YFSETQ. The CDR3 sequence: CASSLAPADEQFF.

V gene TRBV6-5 combines with J gene TRBJ2-1; TCRdb returns TRBD2, unconfirmable since there is no DNA. There are 15 residues in the CDR3. Germline lookup yields CDR1 MNHEY and CDR2 SVGAGI. The CDR3 here is CASRSLAGGLNEQFF.

J is TRBJ1-5 and V is TRBV6-2 or TRBV6-3; TCRdb calls TRBD1, which cannot be checked without DNA. In germline, CDR1 is MNHEY, CDR2 SVGEGT. The CDR3 length is 16 residues. The CDR3 spells CASSYPSQVDNQPQHF.

V gene TRBV7-6 combines with J gene TRBJ2-7; TCRdb designates TRBD1, a call that cannot be tested without DNA. The V gene's germline CDR1 is SGHVS and CDR2 FNYEAQ. CDR3 size: 15 residues. CDR3: CASSPLFGLAYEQYF. The full variable domain, rest sourced from reference TRBV7-6 and TRBJ2-7, is GAGVSQSPRYKVTKRGQDVALRCDPISGHVSLYWYRQALGQGPEFLTYFNYEAQQDKSGLPNDRFSAERPEGSISTLTIQRTEQRDSAMYRCASSPLFGLAYEQYFGPGTRLTVT.

The rearrangement joins TRBV28 to TRBJ1-6. This CDR3 comprises 14 residues. Germline CDR1 MDHEN, CDR2 SYDVKM. The CDR3 sequence is CASTLADRNSPLHF.

This rearrangement joins TRBV7-2 to TRBJ2-7. Germline lookup yields CDR1 SGHTA and CDR2 FQGNSA. The CDR3 totals 11 residues. CDR3 sequence reads: CASSQAYEQYF.

The rearrangement joins TRBV28 to TRBJ2-7; lacking DNA, the TRBD2 call made by TCRdb goes unchecked. CDR3 length: 16 amino acids. CDR1 is MDHEN and CDR2 is SYDVKM in the germline V gene. CDR3 protein: CASNPLAGGLIDEQYF.

J is TRBJ2-5 and V is TRBV29-1. This CDR3 has 13 residues. Germline values: CDR1 SQVTM, CDR2 ANQGSEA. CDR3 amino acids: CSVDGGSQETQYF.

V is TRBV7-9 and J is TRBJ2-7; the TCRdb D gene call, TRBD1, has no DNA to confirm it. Germline CDR1 SEHNR, CDR2 FQNEAQ (reference sequence). The length of the CDR3 is 14 residues. The CDR3 loop is CASSLSLQGYEQYF.

The chain combines TRBV5-6 with TRBJ2-5; the D call of TRBD2 rests on TCRdb alone, since no DNA is present to check it. The germline V gene encodes CDR1 SGHDT and CDR2 YYEEEE. The CDR3 is made up of 13 amino acids. The CDR3 protein is CASSLSGGETQYF. Full variable domain (rest looked up from reference TRBV5-6 and TRBJ2-5): DAGVTQSPTHLIKTRGQQVTLRCSPKSGHDTVSWYQQALGQGPQFIFQYYEEEERQRGNFPDRFSGHQFPNYSSELNVNALLLGDSALYLCASSLSGGETQYFGPGTRLLVL.

The rearrangement uses TRBV29-1 and TRBJ1-3. Germline loops: CDR1 SQVTM, CDR2 ANQGSEA. The CDR3 loop spans 14 amino acids. The CDR3 loop is CSVDFMGSGNTIYF.

The rearrangement uses TRBV7-8 and TRBJ2-7; TCRdb names TRBD2, which stays unverified in the absence of DNA. The CDR3 extends over 15 amino acids. Germline V lookup: CDR1 SGHVS, CDR2 FQNEAQ. CDR3 region: CASSTWTARTYEQYF.

The chain carries TRBV20-1 and TRBJ2-6. The CDR3 spans 14 residues. The germline gives CDR1 DFQATT, CDR2 SNEGSKA (reference sequence). The CDR3 reads CSASEHSGANVLTF.

This chain uses TRBV12-3 or TRBV12-4 with TRBJ2-2; without DNA, the TCRdb call of TRBD1 cannot be checked. The CDR3 spans 16 residues. Here the CDR3 reads CASSLLMGAPPGELFF.

This rearrangement joins TRBV3-1 to TRBJ2-5; the D call from TCRdb, TRBD1, cannot be confirmed without DNA. Germline-derived CDR1 and CDR2 are LGHDT and YNNKEL (reference sequence). CDR3 length: 15 residues. The CDR3 region is CASSPGDRGQETQYF.

The gene calls are TRBV29-1 and TRBJ2-7; TCRdb proposes TRBD1, but this gene call is untestable without DNA. Germline loops: CDR1 SQVTM, CDR2 ANQGSEA. The CDR3 is 15 amino acids. The chain's CDR3 is CSVEISGQISYEQYF.

The chain employs TRBV10-3 and TRBJ2-7; TCRdb's D gene call, TRBD1, goes unchecked for lack of DNA. The length of the CDR3 is 14 residues. Germline V lookup: CDR1 ENHRY, CDR2 SYGVKD. CDR3 in amino acids: CAISVGQGEYEQYF.

This chain links TRBV6-5 with TRBJ2-3; TCRdb's D call, TRBD1, is unchecked because there is no DNA. The CDR3 has 15 residues. Germline V gene data show CDR1 as MNHEY and CDR2 as SVGAGI. The CDR3 protein is CASSYRGTNTDTQYF.

The chain joins TRBV29-1 to TRBJ2-1; the D call from TCRdb, TRBD1, cannot be confirmed without DNA. The CDR3 has 14 amino acids. Germline CDR1 and CDR2: SQVTM and ANQGSEA. CDR3 amino acids: CSVPGQVSYNEQFF.

CDR3 protein: CASSRSGGVDTQYF. The chain links TRBV5-5 to TRBJ2-3; there is no DNA to check the TCRdb D call of TRBD2. This CDR3 spans 14 amino acids. Germline loops: CDR1 SGHKS, CDR2 YYEKEE (reference sequence).

The chain is built from TRBV29-1 and TRBJ2-2; TCRdb selects TRBD1, and the lack of DNA leaves this call unchecked. Germline lookup yields CDR1 SQVTM and CDR2 ANQGSEA. The CDR3 length is 14 residues. The CDR3 region is CSAGGQGGTGELFF.

J is TRBJ1-2 and V is TRBV27; TCRdb gives TRBD1 as the D gene, but with no DNA this cannot be confirmed. Germline V gene sequence: CDR1 MNHEY, CDR2 SMNVEV (reference sequence). The CDR3 covers 14 residues. CDR3: CASSPQQGYYGYTF.